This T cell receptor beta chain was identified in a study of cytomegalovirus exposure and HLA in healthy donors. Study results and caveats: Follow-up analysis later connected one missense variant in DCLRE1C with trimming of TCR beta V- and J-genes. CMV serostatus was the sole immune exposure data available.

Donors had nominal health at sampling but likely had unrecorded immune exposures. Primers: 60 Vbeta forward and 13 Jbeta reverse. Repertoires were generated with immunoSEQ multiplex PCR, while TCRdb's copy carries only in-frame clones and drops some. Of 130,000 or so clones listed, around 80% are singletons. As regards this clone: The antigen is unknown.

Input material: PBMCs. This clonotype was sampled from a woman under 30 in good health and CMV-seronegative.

CDR3 in amino acids: CASSLVGGGNEQFF. CDR3 bases: TGTGCCAGCAGCTTAGTCGGGGGAGGCAATGAGCAGTTCTTC. This chain links TRBV7-9 with TRBJ2-1, with D possibly TRBD2 on 6 matching bases. With 1 base removed from V and 6 bases from J, the gap between germline ends came to 10 bases. This CDR3 has 14 residues. Germline V gene data show CDR1 as SEHNR and CDR2 as FQNEAQ (reference sequence).